This is a list of T cell receptor beta chains from one sample in a study of T-cell memory formation after mild COVID-19. TCRdb reprocessed the 5' RACE reads with MiXCR, giving one entry per CDR3 protein. Of hundreds of thousands of distinct CDR3 sequences in the sample, approximately 21% were seen once. The specimen was PBMCs or a T cell subset sorted from them (not recorded which). All receptors come from an adult woman who had mild COVID-19 (a few samples of this study predate the infection). Cell type and time point are not known. CDR3s include the opening cysteine and the closing phenylalanine or tryptophan. D genes are given only for firm matches. A row's size may be missing; if present it is once, few, many or a size class.

v_gene,d_gene,abundance,j_gene,CDR3aa,CDR3nt
TRBV6-1,TRBD1,-,TRBJ2-5,CASSFGDRGQETQYF,TGTGCCAGCAGTTTCGGGGACAGGGGTCAAGAGACCCAGTACTTC
TRBV18,-,few,TRBJ2-2,CASSRDLTGELIF,TGTGCCAGCTCACGAGACTTGACCGGGGAGCTGATTTTT
TRBV24-1,TRBD1,-,TRBJ2-1,CATSDGQGAGDEQFF,TGTGCCACCAGTGACGGACAGGGGGCGGGAGATGAGCAGTTCTTC
TRBV5-1,-,few,TRBJ2-3,CASSPTTVSSTDTQYF,TGCGCCAGCAGCCCAACGACGGTATCTAGCACAGATACGCAGTATTTT
TRBV5-4,TRBD2,-,TRBJ2-3,CASSLGLAGPYDTQYF,TGTGCCAGCAGCTTAGGACTAGCGGGACCCTACGATACGCAGTATTTT
TRBV5-1,TRBD2,few,TRBJ2-3,CASSLDSSGGDTQYF,TGCGCCAGCAGCTTGGACTCTAGCGGGGGAGATACGCAGTATTTT
TRBV5-5,TRBD1,-,TRBJ2-2,CASSLRGGQGNTGELFF,TGTGCCAGCAGCTTGAGGGGGGGACAGGGGAACACCGGGGAGCTGTTTTTT
TRBV6-5,-,-,TRBJ2-6,CASSFRRVKGANVLTF,TGTGCCAGCAGTTTTCGCCGAGTGAAAGGGGCCAACGTCCTGACTTTC
TRBV29-1,TRBD1,few,TRBJ2-1,CSVGTGIEQFF,TGCAGCGTCGGGACAGGCATTGAGCAGTTCTTC
TRBV4-1,TRBD1,few,TRBJ2-7,CASSYYRGYEQYF,TGCGCCAGCAGCTATTACAGGGGCTACGAGCAGTACTTC
TRBV5-5,-,-,TRBJ1-1,CASSSGLGGNTEAFF,TGTGCCAGCAGCTCAGGCCTGGGGGGAAACACTGAAGCTTTCTTT
TRBV7-2,-,-,TRBJ2-2,CASSSNRANTGELFF,TGTGCCAGCAGCTCAAACAGGGCAAACACCGGGGAGCTGTTTTTT
TRBV5-1,TRBD2,-,TRBJ2-3,CASSLGVSSGGRLTDTQYF,TGCGCCAGCAGCTTGGGAGTGTCAAGCGGGGGCCGCCTCACAGATACGCAGTATTTT
TRBV4-3,TRBD1,-,TRBJ2-7,CASSQDPRDRGEQYF,TGCGCCAGCAGCCAAGACCCCCGGGACAGGGGCGAGCAGTACTTC
TRBV7-9,-,few,TRBJ2-5,CASSLSREETQYF,TGTGCCAGCAGCTTATCGCGGGAAGAGACCCAGTACTTC
TRBV20-1,-,few,TRBJ1-5,CSARDPWGQPQHF,TGCAGTGCTAGAGATCCCTGGGGACAGCCCCAGCATTTT
TRBV12-3/TRBV12-4,TRBD1,many,TRBJ1-5,CASRGQGNQPQHF,TGTGCCAGCAGGGGACAGGGAAATCAGCCCCAGCATTTT
TRBV28,-,few,TRBJ2-5,CASSPPRGGGETQYF,TGTGCCAGCAGTCCCCCGCGAGGAGGAGGAGAGACCCAGTACTTC
TRBV4-3,-,-,TRBJ2-7,CASSQEGQRIYEQYF,TGCGCCAGCAGCCAAGAAGGACAGCGGATTTACGAGCAGTACTTC
TRBV4-1,-,once,TRBJ1-5,CASSQFGDNQPQHF,TGCGCCAGCAGCCAATTTGGGGACAATCAGCCCCAGCATTTT
TRBV9,-,-,TRBJ1-5,CASSQYVNQPQHF,TGTGCCAGCAGTCAGTACGTCAATCAGCCCCAGCATTTT
TRBV29-1,-,few,TRBJ2-7,CSVVWGYEQYF,TGCAGCGTTGTGTGGGGTTACGAGCAGTACTTC
TRBV7-9,-,few,TRBJ1-2,CASSPSEVGLRGGYTF,TGTGCCAGCAGCCCTAGCGAAGTGGGCCTAAGGGGCGGCTACACCTTC
TRBV27,TRBD2,many,TRBJ2-1,CASSLNGRTSRNNEQFF,TGTGCCAGCAGTTTAAACGGTAGGACTAGCCGAAACAATGAGCAGTTCTTC
TRBV20-1,TRBD2,few,TRBJ2-3,CSASLAGTDTQYF,TGCAGTGCTAGTCTAGCGGGCACAGATACGCAGTATTTT
TRBV15,-,-,TRBJ2-1,CATSRTANNEQFF,TGTGCCACCAGCCGCACAGCAAACAATGAGCAGTTCTTC
TRBV29-1,-,-,TRBJ1-1,CSVPSAFF,TGCAGCGTCCCTTCAGCTTTCTTT
TRBV29-1,-,few,TRBJ2-1,CSVEVGMGEADEQFF,TGCAGCGTTGAAGTGGGAATGGGTGAGGCGGATGAGCAGTTCTTC
TRBV7-9,TRBD1,-,TRBJ1-2,CASSLAGQGIGYGYTF,TGTGCCAGCAGCTTAGCGGGACAGGGGATCGGCTATGGCTACACCTTC
TRBV7-2,TRBD2,-,TRBJ2-4,CASSPRTSGIHIQYF,TGTGCCAGCAGCCCCCGGACTAGCGGGATTCACATTCAGTACTTC
TRBV5-4,-,few,TRBJ2-3,CAGGQADTQYF,TGTGCCGGGGGTCAGGCCGATACGCAGTATTTT
TRBV6-5,TRBD2,-,TRBJ2-1,CASSSPPRGVDEQFF,TGTGCCAGCAGTTCCCCCCCGCGGGGGGTAGATGAGCAGTTCTTC
TRBV29-1,-,-,TRBJ1-5,CSVQEPNQPQHF,TGCAGCGTTCAAGAACCCAATCAGCCCCAGCATTTT
TRBV19,TRBD1,few,TRBJ2-1,CASSIDGTGINEQFF,TGTGCCAGTAGTATAGACGGGACAGGGATTAATGAGCAGTTCTTC
TRBV7-9,-,-,TRBJ1-2,CASSMGPYGYTF,TGTGCCAGCAGCATGGGTCCTTATGGCTACACCTTC
TRBV20-1,TRBD1,-,TRBJ2-7,CSASGTGGFIYEQYF,TGCAGTGCTAGCGGAACAGGGGGTTTCATCTACGAGCAGTACTTC
TRBV2,-,-,TRBJ1-5,CASSEESNQPQHF,TGTGCCAGCAGTGAAGAAAGCAATCAGCCCCAGCATTTT